Detailed here is one T cell receptor beta chain. As yet, its antigen is unknown. Between the trimmed V and J ends, which lost 4 bases and 2 bases, there was a span of 17 bases. The CDR3 runs 15 residues. The germline V gene encodes CDR1 GTSNPN and CDR2 SVGIG (reference sequence). Indicated time point: cycle 4 day 1 (C4D1), after 6 weeks of nivolumab. Exposure to brentuximab vedotin varied, and each patient had relapsed following autologous stem cell transplantation. Responses achieved at best were complete response, partial response or progressive disease. These data come from a study of PD-1 blockade in classical Hodgkin lymphoma. Study-level results: Underlying causes for the observed repertoire differences were not defined, possibly disease activity or prior therapy. Baseline TCR diversity was reportedly lower in newly diagnosed patients than healthy donors. Baseline diversity in complete responders resembled that of newly diagnosed patients.

Data came from immunoSEQ multiplex PCR; TCRdb stores just in-frame clones and leaves some out. The data show 23,000 or so clones, with more than 65% seen just once and roughly 22% held by the top ten. Sequences were derived from peripheral blood mononuclear cells (PBMCs), sampled before the fourth cycle of nivolumab. The TCR comes from a human donor with classical Hodgkin lymphoma. The chain uses TRBV30 and TRBJ1-2; maybe TRBD1 (5 bases). The CDR3 protein is CAWNWGREPNYGYTF. CDR3 DNA: TGTGCCTGGAATTGGGGCAGGGAACCCAACTATGGCTACACCTTC.